These 31 T cell receptor beta chains originate from one sample sequenced in a study of technical replicates of blood from a few donors. Some clones are missing from TCRdb's copy, which holds only in-frame ones; the method was immunoSEQ multiplex PCR. The table lists approximately 68,000 clones, around 97% of them singletons. Sequenced input: T cells isolated from PBMCs. The source of these receptors is a human donor in good health.

This clone was found once. The chain is built from TRBV15 and TRBJ1-2; no clear D. This CDR3 has 14 residues. Trimming took off 0 bases at V and 7 bases at J, with 12 bases between the two ends. Germline CDR1 and CDR2: LNHNV and YYDKDF (reference sequence). The CDR3 here is CATSRDRTGSGYTF. Here the CDR3 DNA reads TGTGCCACCAGCAGAGACAGGACCGGGAGTGGCTACACCTTC.

The V and J genes are TRBV5-6 and TRBJ2-5; D gene unclear. This CDR3 is built from 14 residues. The germline CDR1 and CDR2 sequences are SGHDT and YYEEEE. Trimming pared 2 bases from V and 2 bases from J, leaving 10 bases between. CDR3 DNA sequence: TGTGCCAGCAGCTTACTGGTCACGCAAGAGACCCAGTACTTC. It translates to CASSLLVTQETQYF. The entire variable domain, with the rest obtained from reference TRBV5-6 and TRBJ2-5, is as follows: DAGVTQSPTHLIKTRGQQVTLRCSPKSGHDTVSWYQQALGQGPQFIFQYYEEEERQRGNFPDRFSGHQFPNYSSELNVNALLLGDSALYLCASSLLVTQETQYFGPGTRLLVL.

The chain links TRBV29-1 to TRBJ1-1; D possibly corresponds to TRBD1 (6 bases). This CDR3 contains 13 residues. With 3 bases removed from V and 3 bases from J, the gap between germline ends came to 11 bases. Per the germline V gene, CDR1 is SQVTM and CDR2 is ANQGSEA. The CDR3: CSVEGALDTEAFF. CDR3 in DNA: TGCAGCGTTGAGGGGGCCTTGGACACTGAAGCTTTCTTT.

This sequence joins TRBV6-1 and TRBJ2-3; a weak D match, TRBD1 (6 bases). The CDR3 runs 14 residues. V was shortened by 8 bases and J by 2 bases, with 14 bases between the two germline ends. Germline lookup yields CDR1 MNHNS and CDR2 SASEGT. The chain's CDR3 is CASHYRVPTDTQYF. The CDR3 DNA sequence: TGTGCCAGCCATTACAGGGTTCCCACAGATACGCAGTATTTT.

On this clone: A junction boundary mismatches the germline segment, possibly from a read error. The rearrangement uses TRBV20-1 and TRBJ2-7; 7 bases match TRBD2. Germline V CDR1 and CDR2: DFQATT, SNEGSKA (reference sequence). This CDR3 has 11 amino acids. Here the CDR3 DNA reads TGTCTAGCGGACAACTCCTACGAGCAGTACTTC. It translates to CLADNSYEQYF.

This chain joins TRBV4-1 and TRBJ1-5, with TRBD1 matching over 10 bases. V lost 0 bases, J lost 6 bases, and 11 bases stayed unmatched. CDR1 and CDR2 (germline): MGHRA, YSYEKL. CDR3 length equals 18 residues. DNA for the CDR3: TGCGCCAGCAGCCAAGATGAAGGGGGACAGGGGATCAGTCAGCCCCAGCATTTT. The encoded protein is CASSQDEGGQGISQPQHF.

The V and J genes are TRBV7-9 and TRBJ2-1; a weak D match, TRBD1 (6 bases). Between the trimmed V and J ends, which lost 5 bases and 8 bases, there was a span of 10 bases. Germline V gives CDR1 SEHNR, CDR2 FQNEAQ (reference sequence). CDR3 length equals 12 residues. The CDR3 reads CASSRTGYEQFF. The CDR3 nucleotides are TGTGCCAGCAGCCGAACAGGGTATGAGCAGTTCTTC. The variable domain in full, completed from reference TRBV7-9 and TRBJ2-1, reads DTGVSQNPRHKITKRGQNVTFRCDPISEHNRLYWYRQTLGQGPEFLTYFQNEAQLEKSRLLSDRFSAERPKGSFSTLEIQRTEQGDSAMYLCASSRTGYEQFFGPGTRLTVL.

The V call is TRBV2, the J call TRBJ1-1, with TRBD1 identical over 10 bases. With V trimmed by 6 bases and J by 7 bases, 5 bases remained unmatched. The CDR3 covers 13 residues. CDR1 is SNHLY and CDR2 is FYNNEI in the germline V gene. CDR3 loop: CASSAGTGVEAFF. Written as DNA, the CDR3 is TGTGCCAGCAGCGCCGGGACAGGGGTTGAAGCTTTCTTT.

V usage is TRBV21-1 and J usage is TRBJ2-7; the table's D call of TRBD1 was not tested on the DNA. TRBV21-1 is listed as a pseudogene. There are 17 residues in the CDR3. The CDR3 sequence: CASRPTGIEKNDYEQYF. The CDR3 DNA reads TGTGCCAGCAGACCAACAGGGATTGAGAAGAACGACTACGAGCAGTACTTC.

The chain links TRBV4-2 to TRBJ2-5, with unresolved D. The length of the CDR3 is 13 residues. Deletions cut 0 bases from V and 3 bases from J, with 5 bases between. Germline V CDR1 and CDR2: LGHNA, YNFKEQ. The CDR3 DNA is TGTGCCAGCAGCCAAGAAACAGAAGAGACCCAGTACTTC. It yields the protein CASSQETEETQYF.

The chain combines TRBV28 with TRBJ2-1, with TRBD2 as a possible D gene (6 bases). Trimming stripped 6 bases from V and 7 bases from J, with 10 bases between. The CDR3 runs 12 residues. Per germline, CDR1 MDHEN and CDR2 SYDVKM. CDR3 DNA sequence: TGTGCCAGCAGCCCAGGGAGGAATGAGCAGTTCTTC. Encoded protein: CASSPGRNEQFF.

The chain combines TRBV6-6 with TRBJ2-1, with 12 bases that match TRBD2. Germline V gene lookup returns CDR1 MNHNY and CDR2 SVGAGI (reference sequence). V trimming: 3 bases; J trimming: 6 bases; junction bases outside the gene matches: 6. This CDR3 comprises 16 residues. The CDR3 reads CASSYRTSGEGNEQFF. The CDR3 DNA reads TGTGCCAGCAGTTATCGGACTAGCGGGGAGGGCAATGAGCAGTTCTTC.

The rearrangement uses TRBV25-1 and TRBJ1-1, with 10 bases fitting TRBD1. Unmatched junction bases numbered 5, after V lost 1 base and J lost 0 bases. The CDR3 sequence is 17 residues long. Germline-derived CDR1 and CDR2 are MGHDK and SYGVNS. The DNA of the CDR3 is TGTGCCAGCAGTGAATTCGGGACAGGGGTTATGAACACTGAAGCTTTCTTT. As protein: CASSEFGTGVMNTEAFF. The variable domain in full, completed from reference TRBV25-1 and TRBJ1-1, reads EADIYQTPRYLVIGTGKKITLECSQTMGHDKMYWYQQDPGMELHLIHYSYGVNSTEKGDLSSESTVSRIRTEHFPLTLESARPSHTSQYLCASSEFGTGVMNTEAFFGQGTRLTVV.

The gene calls are TRBV30 and TRBJ2-2; possibly TRBD1 for D (6 bases). The CDR3 consists of 14 residues. V was trimmed by 0 bases and J by 4 bases, leaving 9 bases between them. Looked up from germline, CDR1 is GTSNPN and CDR2 is SVGIG (reference sequence). CDR3 sequence reads: CAWSVGQPTGELFF. The CDR3 nucleotides are TGTGCCTGGAGTGTAGGACAGCCCACCGGGGAGCTGTTTTTT.

The V call is TRBV6-5, the J call TRBJ2-7; D is uncertain. The CDR3 length is 13 residues. Looked up from germline, CDR1 is MNHEY and CDR2 is SVGAGI. Deletions cut 0 bases from V and 3 bases from J, with 6 bases between. The CDR3 loop reads CASSYSNSYEQYF. CDR3 DNA: TGTGCCAGCAGTTACTCGAACAGCTACGAGCAGTACTTC.

This chain connects TRBV5-1 to TRBJ1-1, with TRBD1 matching over 8 bases. Trimming removed 2 bases from V and 5 bases from J; junction bases left unmatched: 5. Germline CDR1 SGHRS, CDR2 YFSETQ. The CDR3 is 14 amino acids. The chain's CDR3 is CASSFRGLGTEAFF. The CDR3 DNA reads TGCGCCAGCAGCTTCAGGGGGCTGGGGACTGAAGCTTTCTTT.

The chain recombines TRBV29-1 with TRBJ2-2, with 11 bases lining up with TRBD2. The CDR3 runs 16 residues. The germline V gene encodes CDR1 SQVTM and CDR2 ANQGSEA. J lost 2 bases, V lost 6 bases, and 8 bases had no gene match. CDR3 amino acids: CSVAGTSGYNTGELFF. CDR3 bases: TGCAGCGTCGCCGGGACTAGCGGATACAACACCGGGGAGCTGTTTTTT.

This chain uses TRBV7-2 with TRBJ2-7; TRBD2 agrees at 9 bases. This CDR3 spans 18 amino acids. CDR1 is SGHTA, CDR2 FQGNSA, per germline. The ends lost 1 base at V and 3 bases at J; junction bases unmatched: 13. DNA of the CDR3: TGTGCCAGCAGCTTAGAGGTGTTAAGGGCGGGAGGGATCTACGAGCAGTACTTC. Translation gives CASSLEVLRAGGIYEQYF.

The V gene is TRBV18, the J gene TRBJ2-4, with TRBD1 as a possible D gene (6 bases). Trimming took off 3 bases at V and 6 bases at J, with 12 bases between the two ends. Per the germline V gene, CDR1 is KGHSH and CDR2 is LQKENI. This CDR3 is built from 14 residues. This chain's CDR3 is CASSPGAQGNIQYF. The CDR3, as DNA: TGTGCCAGCTCACCGGGAGCACAGGGAAACATTCAGTACTTC.

The chain carries TRBV19 and TRBJ2-7, with D possibly matching TRBD1 (6 bases). The CDR3 has 12 amino acids. Germline V gene lookup returns CDR1 LNHDA and CDR2 SQIVND (reference sequence). V shed 7 bases and J shed 3 bases, with 10 bases lying between them. The CDR3 DNA is TGTGCCAGTACTGACAGGTACTACGAGCAGTACTTC. Protein product: CASTDRYYEQYF.

The rearrangement links TRBV6-1 to TRBJ1-1; D remains ambiguous. CDR1 is MNHNS and CDR2 is SASEGT in the germline V gene. V dropped 6 bases and J dropped 5 bases, with 10 bases sitting between them. The CDR3 spans 12 residues. This chain's CDR3 is CASRFSETEAFF. The CDR3 bases are TGTGCCAGCAGGTTCTCAGAAACTGAAGCTTTCTTT.

The rearrangement joins TRBV4-3 to TRBJ2-5, with 9 positions matching TRBD2. The CDR3 extends over 15 amino acids. V trimming: 2 bases; J trimming: 4 bases; junction bases outside the gene matches: 5. CDR1 and CDR2 from the germline V gene are LGHNA and YSLEER. The CDR3 reads CASSQLLAGGETQYF. CDR3 in DNA: TGCGCCAGCAGCCAACTACTAGCGGGCGGAGAGACCCAGTACTTC.

The rearrangement uses TRBV7-9 and TRBJ2-7; D unclear. CDR3 length equals 12 residues. The ends were cut back, 5 bases at V and 2 bases at J, with 7 bases in the middle. Germline V gene sequence: CDR1 SEHNR, CDR2 FQNEAQ (reference sequence). CDR3 in DNA: TGTGCCAGCAGCACAACACCCTACGAGCAGTACTTC. It yields the protein CASSTTPYEQYF.

The gene calls are TRBV4-1 and TRBJ1-2; 9 bases align to TRBD1. Germline CDR1 and CDR2: MGHRA and YSYEKL. The CDR3 extends over 16 amino acids. Unmatched junction bases numbered 3, after V lost 0 bases and J lost 1 base. The CDR3 region is CASSQDRGQGNYGYTF. CDR3 bases: TGCGCCAGCAGCCAAGATAGGGGACAGGGTAACTATGGCTACACCTTC.

The rearrangement links TRBV4-2 to TRBJ1-4; D possibly corresponds to TRBD1 (6 bases). CDR3 length: 13 residues. Trimming removed 6 bases from V and 5 bases from J, with 10 bases in between. Germline-derived CDR1 and CDR2 are LGHNA and YNFKEQ. The DNA of the CDR3 is TGTGCCAGCAGGGGAGGGGGGAATGAAAAACTGTTTTTT. Translated: CASRGGGNEKLFF.

The CDR3: CASSRQGGNYNEQFF. DNA for the CDR3: TGTGCCAGCAGCCGGCAAGGCGGAAACTACAATGAGCAGTTCTTC. This rearrangement joins TRBV11-2 to TRBJ2-1; D remains unclear. Trimming removed 5 bases at V and 3 bases at J, with 14 bases between. This CDR3 has 15 residues. Germline values: CDR1 SGHAT, CDR2 FQNNGV.

Only one count was recorded for this clone. V and J are TRBV5-6 and TRBJ1-4; 8 bases map to TRBD1. The germline gives CDR1 SGHDT, CDR2 YYEEEE. V shed 5 bases and J 4 bases; nucleotides not matched to a gene: 7. The CDR3 spans 15 residues. The CDR3 protein is CASSRTGQDNEKLFF. CDR3 DNA: TGTGCCAGCAGTCGAACGGGACAGGATAATGAAAAACTGTTTTTT.

This clone is a singleton in its sample. The CDR3 region is CASSQVDRDYYGYTF. The CDR3 nucleotides read TGCGCCAGCAGCCAAGTGGACAGGGACTACTATGGCTACACCTTC. V usage is TRBV4-3 and J usage is TRBJ1-2, with 8 bases that match TRBD1. Germline loops: CDR1 LGHNA, CDR2 YSLEER. V lost 1 base to trimming and J lost 3 bases; unmatched junction nucleotides: 4. CDR3 length equals 15 residues.

The rearrangement links TRBV4-1 to TRBJ1-4; 7 bases agree with TRBD1. Germline V CDR1 and CDR2: MGHRA, YSYEKL. After removal of 1 base from V and 8 bases from J, the junction contained 13 bases not matched to a gene. The CDR3 has 17 amino acids. The CDR3 here is CASSQVLVRQGGEKLFF. The CDR3 nucleotides are TGCGCCAGCAGCCAAGTTTTAGTCCGGCAGGGGGGAGAAAAACTGTTTTTT.

This chain joins TRBV30 and TRBJ2-7; 11 nucleotides align to TRBD1. CDR1 and CDR2 from the germline V gene are GTSNPN and SVGIG (reference sequence). V trimming: 2 bases; J trimming: 5 bases; junction bases outside the gene matches: 14. This CDR3 contains 17 residues. CDR3 in DNA: TGTGCCTGGAGTAGTAAGGACAGGGGGCTTCCCTTCGACGAGCAGTACTTC. Its translation: CAWSSKDRGLPFDEQYF.

This rearrangement joins TRBV5-4 to TRBJ2-7; 9 bases match TRBD2. The germline V gene encodes CDR1 SGHNT and CDR2 YYREEE (reference sequence). V trimming: 7 bases; J trimming: 5 bases; junction bases outside the gene matches: 10. The CDR3 is made up of 14 amino acids. The CDR3 bases are TGTGCCAGCGGGACCCTAGCGGGACTCGACGAGCAGTACTTC. It specifies CASGTLAGLDEQYF.